The rows below give T cell receptor beta chains drawn from one sample of a study of shared clonotypes between healthy human individuals. Profiling relied on immunoSEQ multiplex PCR, and the TCRdb table lists in-frame clones only, not all of them. The table has 1,500,000 or so clones, approximately 98.5% seen once. Specimen: naive CD4+ T cells sorted from blood. These receptors came from a man aged 30 to 39 in good health. Both conserved end residues are part of each CDR3. D genes are given only for firm matches. Not every row has a clone size; where given, it reads once, few, many or a size class.

j_call: TRBJ2-3
v_call: TRBV6-5
clone_size: .
d_call: .
cdr3_nt: TGTGCCAGCAGATGGGACGGAAGCACAGATACGCAGTATTTT
cdr3_aa: CASRWDGSTDTQYF

j_call: TRBJ2-2
v_call: TRBV5-1
clone_size: once
d_call: .
cdr3_nt: TGCGCCAGCAGCTTGCCCGCCGGGGAGCTGTTTTTT
cdr3_aa: CASSLPAGELFF

j_call: TRBJ2-7
v_call: TRBV4-1
clone_size: .
d_call: TRBD1
cdr3_nt: TGCGCCAGCAGCCAAGTCGACGGGACAGGGGGCTACGAGCAGTACTTC
cdr3_aa: CASSQVDGTGGYEQYF

j_call: TRBJ2-7
v_call: TRBV5-1
clone_size: .
d_call: TRBD2
cdr3_nt: TGCGCCAGCAGCGTTAAGGCTAGCGGCCTCTCCTACGAGCAGTACTTC
cdr3_aa: CASSVKASGLSYEQYF

j_call: TRBJ2-5
v_call: TRBV15
clone_size: .
d_call: .
cdr3_nt: TGTGCCACCAGCAGAGACCATCAAGAGACCCAGTACTTC
cdr3_aa: CATSRDHQETQYF

j_call: TRBJ2-7
v_call: TRBV27
clone_size: .
d_call: TRBD2
cdr3_nt: TGTGCCAGCAGTTTACGACTAGCGGGCCCTTACGAGCAGTACTTC
cdr3_aa: CASSLRLAGPYEQYF

j_call: TRBJ2-5
v_call: TRBV4-1
clone_size: .
d_call: TRBD1
cdr3_nt: TGCGCCAGCAGCCAACTTCGGACCGGACAGGCAATGTTTGAGACCCAGTACTTC
cdr3_aa: CASSQLRTGQAMFETQYF

j_call: TRBJ2-1
v_call: TRBV28
clone_size: .
d_call: .
cdr3_nt: TGTGCCAGCACCCCCCCTCGCAGGTTTAATCTCGATGAGCAGTTCTTC
cdr3_aa: CASTPPRRFNLDEQFF

j_call: TRBJ2-3
v_call: TRBV1
clone_size: .
d_call: .
cdr3_nt: TGCACCAGCAGCAGCCGGGACAGGCTTCTCGCCGGGCGGTATTTT
cdr3_aa: CTSSSRDRLLAGRYF

j_call: TRBJ1-3
v_call: TRBV6-5
clone_size: .
d_call: .
cdr3_nt: TGTGCCAGCAGTTACTCGAGTCCGAGCTCTGGAAACACCATATATTTT
cdr3_aa: CASSYSSPSSGNTIYF

j_call: TRBJ2-1
v_call: TRBV5-1
clone_size: .
d_call: TRBD2
cdr3_nt: TGCGCCAGCAACCGGGTGGCCTGGCAAGCGGGACGGTCCTACAATGAGCAGTTCTTC
cdr3_aa: CASNRVAWQAGRSYNEQFF

j_call: TRBJ1-2
v_call: TRBV5-4
clone_size: .
d_call: .
cdr3_nt: TGTGCCAGCAGCTTGGTAGGGTATGGCTACACCTTC
cdr3_aa: CASSLVGYGYTF

j_call: TRBJ2-3
v_call: TRBV6-6
clone_size: once
d_call: .
cdr3_nt: TGTGCCAGCAGTTACCCTCCCTTCATAGACGATACGCAGTATTTT
cdr3_aa: CASSYPPFIDDTQYF

j_call: TRBJ2-3
v_call: TRBV11-1
clone_size: .
d_call: .
cdr3_nt: TGTGCCAGCAGCTTAGTTTTCCGGACCGTCCAGGATACGCAGTATTTT
cdr3_aa: CASSLVFRTVQDTQYF

j_call: TRBJ2-7
v_call: TRBV11-2
clone_size: .
d_call: .
cdr3_nt: TGTGCCAGCAGCTCATTCGGGACTGTATCCTACGAGCAGTACTTC
cdr3_aa: CASSSFGTVSYEQYF

j_call: TRBJ2-2
v_call: TRBV7-8
clone_size: .
d_call: .
cdr3_nt: TGTGCCAGCAGTTACACAGGGTCCGGCACCGGGGAGCTGTTTTTT
cdr3_aa: CASSYTGSGTGELFF

j_call: TRBJ2-7
v_call: TRBV6-1
clone_size: once
d_call: .
cdr3_nt: TGTGCCAGCCTCGCGCTGTACGAGCAGTACTTC
cdr3_aa: CASLALYEQYF

j_call: TRBJ1-1
v_call: TRBV7-2
clone_size: .
d_call: TRBD1
cdr3_nt: TGTGCCAGCAGCTTAAGGGGGCCCAGTGAAGCTTTCTTT
cdr3_aa: CASSLRGPSEAFF

j_call: TRBJ2-7
v_call: TRBV7-2
clone_size: .
d_call: TRBD2
cdr3_nt: TGTGCCAGCAGCCGACTCGGACTAGCGGCCTACGAGCAGTACTTC
cdr3_aa: CASSRLGLAAYEQYF

j_call: TRBJ2-1
v_call: TRBV5-1
clone_size: .
d_call: .
cdr3_nt: TGCGCCAGCAGCCTAGGACACGACAATGAGCAGTTCTTC
cdr3_aa: CASSLGHDNEQFF

j_call: TRBJ1-2
v_call: TRBV10-3
clone_size: .
d_call: .
cdr3_nt: TGTGCCATCAGTGAGGGACTTCTCGGGGACTATGGCTACACCTTC
cdr3_aa: CAISEGLLGDYGYTF

j_call: TRBJ2-5
v_call: TRBV18
clone_size: .
d_call: .
cdr3_nt: TGTGCCAGCTCACCACTCGCGGGACCGGAGACCCAGTACTTC
cdr3_aa: CASSPLAGPETQYF

j_call: TRBJ2-5
v_call: TRBV19
clone_size: once
d_call: TRBD2
cdr3_nt: TGTGCCAGTAGTAAACTACTAGCGGGAGCGGTGGAGACCCAGTACTTC
cdr3_aa: CASSKLLAGAVETQYF

j_call: TRBJ2-7
v_call: TRBV5-1
clone_size: .
d_call: TRBD1
cdr3_nt: TGCGCCAGCAGCTCGACAGGGCGCTACGAGCAGTACTTC
cdr3_aa: CASSSTGRYEQYF

j_call: TRBJ2-2
v_call: TRBV4-3
clone_size: once
d_call: .
cdr3_nt: TGCGCCAGCAGCCCCGGGGATTATACCGGGGAGCTGTTTTTT
cdr3_aa: CASSPGDYTGELFF

j_call: TRBJ2-3
v_call: TRBV7-6
clone_size: .
d_call: .
cdr3_nt: TGTGCCAGCAGCTTACGGGACATCCGATCGCAAGATACGCAGTATTTT
cdr3_aa: CASSLRDIRSQDTQYF

j_call: TRBJ2-1
v_call: TRBV7-2
clone_size: .
d_call: TRBD2
cdr3_nt: TGTGCCAGCAGCTTGGGGTCGGGTAGCGGGAGGGGAAATGAGCAGTTCTTC
cdr3_aa: CASSLGSGSGRGNEQFF

j_call: TRBJ2-3
v_call: TRBV7-9
clone_size: .
d_call: .
cdr3_nt: TGTGCCAGCAGCTTACTCAGGGATACGCAGTATTTT
cdr3_aa: CASSLLRDTQYF

j_call: TRBJ2-7
v_call: TRBV27
clone_size: .
d_call: .
cdr3_nt: TGTGCCAGCAGTTTCGCGGTTTACGAGCAGTACTTC
cdr3_aa: CASSFAVYEQYF

j_call: TRBJ1-1
v_call: TRBV7-6
clone_size: .
d_call: .
cdr3_nt: TGTGCCAGCAGCTTAGCGCAGGGGCATCTCACTGAAGCTTTCTTT
cdr3_aa: CASSLAQGHLTEAFF

j_call: TRBJ2-7
v_call: TRBV5-1
clone_size: once
d_call: .
cdr3_nt: TGCGCCAGCAGCCTGAACCCCACCCCCTACGAGCAGTACTTC
cdr3_aa: CASSLNPTPYEQYF

j_call: TRBJ1-5
v_call: TRBV15
clone_size: .
d_call: .
cdr3_nt: TGTGCCACCAGCACCCCTCCCGGGTCCAATCAGCCCCAGCATTTT
cdr3_aa: CATSTPPGSNQPQHF

j_call: TRBJ2-7
v_call: TRBV4-1
clone_size: .
d_call: .
cdr3_nt: TGCGCCAGCAGCCAAGCAGAAACCCACAGCGAGCAGTACTTC
cdr3_aa: CASSQAETHSEQYF

j_call: TRBJ1-1
v_call: TRBV18
clone_size: .
d_call: .
cdr3_nt: TGTGCCAGCTCACCCCAGATCCACACTGAAGCTTTCTTT
cdr3_aa: CASSPQIHTEAFF

j_call: TRBJ2-1
v_call: TRBV5-6
clone_size: .
d_call: TRBD2
cdr3_nt: TGTGCCAGCAGCTTGCCGGGACTAGCGGGAGACCATGAGCAGTTCTTC
cdr3_aa: CASSLPGLAGDHEQFF

j_call: TRBJ2-1
v_call: TRBV11-2
clone_size: .
d_call: .
cdr3_nt: TGTGCCACCGGGCCTTACAATGAGCAGTTCTTC
cdr3_aa: CATGPYNEQFF

j_call: TRBJ2-5
v_call: TRBV25-1
clone_size: .
d_call: TRBD2
cdr3_nt: TGTGCCAGCAGTGGGGCTAGCGGGATCCAAGAGACCCAGTACTTC
cdr3_aa: CASSGASGIQETQYF

j_call: TRBJ1-2
v_call: TRBV7-2
clone_size: .
d_call: .
cdr3_nt: TGTGCCAGCAGCTCCCGGCGGGAGGGGAGCTATGGCTACACCTTC
cdr3_aa: CASSSRREGSYGYTF

j_call: TRBJ2-2
v_call: TRBV5-1
clone_size: .
d_call: .
cdr3_nt: TGCGCCAGCAGCGTGGCCTGGAGGACAGAGAACACCGGGGAGCTGTTTTTT
cdr3_aa: CASSVAWRTENTGELFF

j_call: TRBJ2-3
v_call: TRBV5-1
clone_size: .
d_call: .
cdr3_nt: TGCGCCAGCAGCATGATGGACCTCGGGGATACGCAGTATTTT
cdr3_aa: CASSMMDLGDTQYF

j_call: TRBJ2-7
v_call: TRBV6-5
clone_size: .
d_call: .
cdr3_nt: TGTGCCAGCAGTCCTCGACAGTACTCCTACGAGCAGTACTTC
cdr3_aa: CASSPRQYSYEQYF

j_call: TRBJ1-5
v_call: TRBV5-4
clone_size: .
d_call: .
cdr3_nt: TGTGCCAGCAGCTTTTTCACGGGCAGTAGCAATCAGCCCCAGCATTTT
cdr3_aa: CASSFFTGSSNQPQHF

j_call: TRBJ1-5
v_call: TRBV28
clone_size: .
d_call: .
cdr3_nt: TGTGCCAGCAGTTTCTCGGGTGTTCGCAATCAGCCCCAGCATTTT
cdr3_aa: CASSFSGVRNQPQHF

j_call: TRBJ2-7
v_call: TRBV6-5
clone_size: .
d_call: .
cdr3_nt: TGTGCCAGCAGTACCGGACATTTCTACCCCTACGAGCAGTACTTC
cdr3_aa: CASSTGHFYPYEQYF

j_call: TRBJ2-1
v_call: TRBV18
clone_size: .
d_call: .
cdr3_nt: TGTGCCAGCTCACCACGATCGAGCTCCTACAATGAGCAGTTCTTC
cdr3_aa: CASSPRSSSYNEQFF

j_call: TRBJ2-7
v_call: TRBV6-5
clone_size: .
d_call: .
cdr3_nt: TGTGCCAGCAGTGACCCATCCTACGAGCAGTACTTC
cdr3_aa: CASSDPSYEQYF

j_call: TRBJ2-5
v_call: TRBV25-1
clone_size: .
d_call: TRBD2
cdr3_nt: TGTGCCAGCAGTGTGCTAGCGGGAGGGCCCCAAGAGACCCAGTACTTC
cdr3_aa: CASSVLAGGPQETQYF

j_call: TRBJ2-3
v_call: TRBV18
clone_size: .
d_call: .
cdr3_nt: TGTGCCAGCTCACCACCCCGGACCACGCAGTATTTT
cdr3_aa: CASSPPRTTQYF

j_call: TRBJ2-3
v_call: TRBV18
clone_size: .
d_call: .
cdr3_nt: TGTGCCAGCTCACAAGAAGGGCCTCGCGGCACAGATACGCAGTATTTT
cdr3_aa: CASSQEGPRGTDTQYF

j_call: TRBJ2-2
v_call: TRBV7-9
clone_size: .
d_call: TRBD1
cdr3_nt: TGTGCCAGCAGCCCAGGACAGGGCCGCACCGGGGAGCTGTTTTTT
cdr3_aa: CASSPGQGRTGELFF

j_call: TRBJ1-5
v_call: TRBV5-1
clone_size: .
d_call: .
cdr3_nt: TGCGCCAGCAGCTGGGACGGTAGTCAGCCCCAGCATTTT
cdr3_aa: CASSWDGSQPQHF

j_call: TRBJ1-1
v_call: TRBV7-9
clone_size: .
d_call: .
cdr3_nt: TGTGCCAGCAGCTTAGCTGGGGCAGCGAACACTGAAGCTTTCTTT
cdr3_aa: CASSLAGAANTEAFF

j_call: TRBJ1-4
v_call: TRBV7-7
clone_size: .
d_call: .
cdr3_nt: TGTGCTAGCAGCTTAGGGGAGGGCCTGAATGAAAAACTGTTTTTT
cdr3_aa: CASSLGEGLNEKLFF

j_call: TRBJ2-7
v_call: TRBV19
clone_size: .
d_call: .
cdr3_nt: TGTGCCAGTAGTATTGACTCGTTGGTCTACGAGCAGTACTTC
cdr3_aa: CASSIDSLVYEQYF

j_call: TRBJ2-4
v_call: TRBV9
clone_size: .
d_call: TRBD2
cdr3_nt: TGTGCCAGCAGTCCCACCTCCGGGATAGGGACTAGCCTAAACATTCAGTACTTC
cdr3_aa: CASSPTSGIGTSLNIQYF

j_call: TRBJ1-1
v_call: TRBV7-2
clone_size: once
d_call: .
cdr3_nt: TGTGCCAGCAGCTTAGTTCAGGGGAACACTGAAGCTTTCTTT
cdr3_aa: CASSLVQGNTEAFF

j_call: TRBJ2-5
v_call: TRBV5-8
clone_size: .
d_call: TRBD1
cdr3_nt: TGTGCCAGCAGCTTGGCAGGGGGAGAGACCCAGTACTTC
cdr3_aa: CASSLAGGETQYF

j_call: TRBJ2-2
v_call: TRBV11-3
clone_size: .
d_call: .
cdr3_nt: TGTGCCAGCAGCCCCACACGTGGCACCGGGGAGCTGTTTTTT
cdr3_aa: CASSPTRGTGELFF